This entry is about one T cell receptor beta chain. Germline V gene lookup returns CDR1 LNHNV and CDR2 YYDKDF (reference sequence). Trimming cost V 7 bases and J 3 bases; bases outside gene matches: 12. The CDR3 has 15 amino acids. The repertoire was sequenced with immunoSEQ multiplex PCR; TCRdb's copy has only in-frame clones and lacks some. Found here are about 500,000 clones, around three quarters of them singletons; the top ten hold roughly 0.013%. These data come from a study of shared T cell receptors in the human thymus. The same sample was also studied in work on human thymus T cells. According to that study: It was healthy Finnish infants having corrective surgery for congenital heart defects who were the donors. Corrective heart surgery yielded the resections from which the thymus tissue came. Thymic and blood repertoires seemed to favor certain V and J genes. Related research reported highly overlapping thymic repertoires among unrelated individuals.

The sample was thymocytes. This chain links TRBV15 with TRBJ2-7; TRBD2 matches at 7 bases. The clonotype comes from a boy under two years old with a congenital heart defect. CDR3 sequence (DNA): TGTGCCACCACTCGAAGGAGGGCGGGGGACTACGAGCAGTACTTC. Its protein product is CATTRRRAGDYEQYF.